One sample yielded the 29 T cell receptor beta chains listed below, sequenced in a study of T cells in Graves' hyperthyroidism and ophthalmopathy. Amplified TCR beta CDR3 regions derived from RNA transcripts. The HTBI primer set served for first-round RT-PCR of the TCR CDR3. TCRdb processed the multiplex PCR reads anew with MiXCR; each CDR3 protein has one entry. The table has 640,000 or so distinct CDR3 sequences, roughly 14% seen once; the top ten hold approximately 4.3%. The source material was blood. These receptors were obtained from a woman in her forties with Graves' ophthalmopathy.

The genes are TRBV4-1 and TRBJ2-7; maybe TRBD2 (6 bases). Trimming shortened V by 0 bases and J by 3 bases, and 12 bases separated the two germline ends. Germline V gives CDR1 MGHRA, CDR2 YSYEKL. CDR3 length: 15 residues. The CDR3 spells CASSQDGTGVYEQYF. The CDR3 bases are TGCGCCAGCAGCCAAGATGGGACGGGGGTCTACGAGCAGTACTTC.

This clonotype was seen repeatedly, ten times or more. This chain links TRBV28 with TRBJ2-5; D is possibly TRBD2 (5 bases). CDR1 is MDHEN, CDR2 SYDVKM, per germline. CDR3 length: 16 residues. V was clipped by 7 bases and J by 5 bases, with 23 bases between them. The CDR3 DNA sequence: TGTGCCAGCACCTCTTTTGCAGACGATTCGGGGGAGACCCAGTACTTC. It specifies CASTSFADDSGETQYF.

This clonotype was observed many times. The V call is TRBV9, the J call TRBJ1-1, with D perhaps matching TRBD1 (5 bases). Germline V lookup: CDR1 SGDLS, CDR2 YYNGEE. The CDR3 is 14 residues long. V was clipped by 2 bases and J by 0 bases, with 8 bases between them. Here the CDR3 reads CASSVGHLNTEAFF. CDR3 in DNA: TGTGCCAGCAGCGTCGGACACTTGAACACTGAAGCTTTCTTT.

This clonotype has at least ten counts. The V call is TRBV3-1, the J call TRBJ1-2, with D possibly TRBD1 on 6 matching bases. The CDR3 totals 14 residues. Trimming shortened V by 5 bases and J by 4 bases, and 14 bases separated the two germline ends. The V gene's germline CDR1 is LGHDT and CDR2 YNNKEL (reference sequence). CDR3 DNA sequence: TGTGCCAGCAGCTTAACAGGGTCCGTCTATGGCTACACCTTC. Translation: CASSLTGSVYGYTF.

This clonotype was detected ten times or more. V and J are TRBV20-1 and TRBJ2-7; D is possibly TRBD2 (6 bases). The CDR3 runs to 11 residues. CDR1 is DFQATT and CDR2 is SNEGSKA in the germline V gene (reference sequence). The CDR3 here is CSWGRSYEQYF. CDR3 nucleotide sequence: TGCAGCTGGGGGAGGAGCTACGAGCAGTACTTC.

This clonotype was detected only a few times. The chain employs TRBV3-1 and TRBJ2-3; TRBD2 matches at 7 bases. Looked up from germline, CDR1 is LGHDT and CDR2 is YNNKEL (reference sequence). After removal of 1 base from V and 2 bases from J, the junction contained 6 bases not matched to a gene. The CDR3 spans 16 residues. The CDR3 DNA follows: TGTGCCAGCAGCCAAGCTAACCGGGAGGACACAGATACGCAGTATTTT. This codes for CASSQANREDTDTQYF.

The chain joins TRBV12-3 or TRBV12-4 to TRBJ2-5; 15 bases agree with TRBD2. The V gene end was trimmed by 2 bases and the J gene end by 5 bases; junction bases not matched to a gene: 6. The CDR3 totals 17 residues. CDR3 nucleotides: TGTGCCAGCAGTTTACGGACTAGCGGGAGGGCCGCGGAGACCCAGTACTTC. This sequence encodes CASSLRTSGRAAETQYF.

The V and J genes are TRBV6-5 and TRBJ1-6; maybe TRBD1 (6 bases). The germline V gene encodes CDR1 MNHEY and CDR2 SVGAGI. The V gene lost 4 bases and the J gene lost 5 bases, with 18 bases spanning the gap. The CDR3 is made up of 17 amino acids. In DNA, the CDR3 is TGTGCCAGCAGTTCTACAGGGAAGGGTGGTCATAATTCACCCCTCCACTTT. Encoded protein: CASSSTGKGGHNSPLHF.

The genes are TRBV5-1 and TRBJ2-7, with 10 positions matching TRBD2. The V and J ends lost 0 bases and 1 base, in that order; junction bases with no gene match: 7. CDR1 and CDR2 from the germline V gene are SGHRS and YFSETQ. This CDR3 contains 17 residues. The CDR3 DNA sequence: TGCGCCAGCAGCTTGGGGGTCCTACTAGCGGGGTCCTACGAGCAGTACTTC. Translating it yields CASSLGVLLAGSYEQYF.

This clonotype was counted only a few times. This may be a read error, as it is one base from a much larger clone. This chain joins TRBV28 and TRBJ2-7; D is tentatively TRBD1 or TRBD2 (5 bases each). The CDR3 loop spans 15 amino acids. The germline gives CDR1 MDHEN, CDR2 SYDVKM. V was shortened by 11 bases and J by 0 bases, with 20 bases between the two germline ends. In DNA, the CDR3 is TGTGCCTGCGGAGGACAACTCGCTAGCTCCTACGAGCAGTACTTC. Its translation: CACGGQLASSYEQYF.

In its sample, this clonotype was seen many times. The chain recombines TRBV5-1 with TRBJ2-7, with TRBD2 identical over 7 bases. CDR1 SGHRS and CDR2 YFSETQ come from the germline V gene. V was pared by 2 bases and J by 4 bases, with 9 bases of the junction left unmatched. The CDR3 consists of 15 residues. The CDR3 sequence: CASSLGGSFLYEQYF. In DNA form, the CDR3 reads TGCGCCAGCAGCTTAGGCGGGAGTTTCTTGTACGAGCAGTACTTC.

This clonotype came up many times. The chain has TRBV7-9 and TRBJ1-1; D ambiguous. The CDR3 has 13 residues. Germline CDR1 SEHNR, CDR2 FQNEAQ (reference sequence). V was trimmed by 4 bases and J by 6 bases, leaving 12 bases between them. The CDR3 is CASSSPRLAEAFF. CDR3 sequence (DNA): TGTGCCAGCAGCTCCCCCCGGCTAGCTGAAGCTTTCTTT. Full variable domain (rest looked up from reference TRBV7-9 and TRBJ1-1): DTGVSQNPRHKITKRGQNVTFRCDPISEHNRLYWYRQTLGQGPEFLTYFQNEAQLEKSRLLSDRFSAERPKGSFSTLEIQRTEQGDSAMYLCASSSPRLAEAFFGQGTRLTVV.

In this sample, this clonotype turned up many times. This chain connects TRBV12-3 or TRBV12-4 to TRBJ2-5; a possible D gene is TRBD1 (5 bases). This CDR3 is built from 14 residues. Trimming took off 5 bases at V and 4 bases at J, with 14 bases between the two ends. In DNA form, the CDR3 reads TGTGCCAGCAGTACTCGACAGTCTCTAGAGACCCAGTACTTC. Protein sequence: CASSTRQSLETQYF.

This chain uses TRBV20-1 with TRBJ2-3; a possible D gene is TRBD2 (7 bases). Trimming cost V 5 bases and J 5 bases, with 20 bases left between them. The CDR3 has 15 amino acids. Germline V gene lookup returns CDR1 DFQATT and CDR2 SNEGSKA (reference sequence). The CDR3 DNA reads TGCAGTGCTGAGGGGGACGGGGGGATTGGAGATACGCAGTATTTT. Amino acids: CSAEGDGGIGDTQYF.

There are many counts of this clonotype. The CDR3 DNA is TGCGCCAGCAGCCAGGGAACTAGCCTTCGCTACGAGCAGTACTTC. Protein sequence: CASSQGTSLRYEQYF. The rearrangement joins TRBV5-1 to TRBJ2-7; possible D gene TRBD2, 6 bases. Germline CDR1 SGHRS, CDR2 YFSETQ. The CDR3 length is 15 residues. V gave up 4 bases and J gave up 3 bases, with 17 bases separating them.

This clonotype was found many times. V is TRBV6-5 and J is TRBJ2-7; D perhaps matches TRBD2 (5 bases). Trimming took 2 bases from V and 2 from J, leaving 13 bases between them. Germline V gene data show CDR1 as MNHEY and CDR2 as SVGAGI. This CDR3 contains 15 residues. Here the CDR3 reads CASSYKTGSTYEQYF. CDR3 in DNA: TGTGCCAGCAGTTACAAGACGGGGTCCACCTACGAGCAGTACTTC.

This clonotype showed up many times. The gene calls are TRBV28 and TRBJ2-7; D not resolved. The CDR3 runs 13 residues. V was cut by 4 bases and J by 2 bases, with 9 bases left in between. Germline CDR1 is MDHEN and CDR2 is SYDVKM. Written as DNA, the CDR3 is TGTGCCAGCAGTTCCGTCCTGACCTACGAGCAGTACTTC. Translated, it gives CASSSVLTYEQYF.

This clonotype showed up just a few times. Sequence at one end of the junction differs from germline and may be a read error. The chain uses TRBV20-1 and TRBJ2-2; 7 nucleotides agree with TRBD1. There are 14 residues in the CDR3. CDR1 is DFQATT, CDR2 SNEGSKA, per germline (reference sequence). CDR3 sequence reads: CSAGDRAYTGELFF. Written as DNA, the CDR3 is TGCAGTGCTGGAGACAGGGCTTACACCGGGGAGCTGTTTTTT.

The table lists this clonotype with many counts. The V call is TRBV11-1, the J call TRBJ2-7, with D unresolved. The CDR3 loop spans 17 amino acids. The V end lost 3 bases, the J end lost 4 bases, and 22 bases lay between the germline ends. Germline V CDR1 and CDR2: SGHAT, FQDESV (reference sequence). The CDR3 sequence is CASSFSIMSQKGYEQYF. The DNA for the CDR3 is TGTGCCAGCAGCTTTTCCATCATGTCTCAAAAAGGGTACGAGCAGTACTTC.

DNA for the CDR3: TGTGCCAGCAAAGGAAGGGGGCTCGTAACTGAAGCTTTCTTT. Protein: CASKGRGLVTEAFF. The chain uses TRBV14 and TRBJ1-1; 7 bases align to TRBD1. CDR1 SGHDN and CDR2 FVKESK come from the germline V gene. The CDR3 has 14 amino acids. V gave up 7 bases and J gave up 5 bases; unmatched junction bases: 10. The complete variable domain, with remaining parts taken from reference TRBV14 and TRBJ1-1, reads EAGVTQFPSHSVIEKGQTVTLRCDPISGHDNLYWYRRVMGKEIKFLLHFVKESKQDESGMPNNRFLAERTGGTYSTLKVQPAELEDSGVYFCASKGRGLVTEAFFGQGTRLTVV.

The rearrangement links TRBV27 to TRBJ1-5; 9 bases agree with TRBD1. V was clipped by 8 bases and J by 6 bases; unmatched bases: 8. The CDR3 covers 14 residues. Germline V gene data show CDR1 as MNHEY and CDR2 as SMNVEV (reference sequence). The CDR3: CASALGQGGQPQHF. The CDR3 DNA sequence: TGTGCCAGCGCCCTGGGACAGGGAGGTCAGCCCCAGCATTTT.

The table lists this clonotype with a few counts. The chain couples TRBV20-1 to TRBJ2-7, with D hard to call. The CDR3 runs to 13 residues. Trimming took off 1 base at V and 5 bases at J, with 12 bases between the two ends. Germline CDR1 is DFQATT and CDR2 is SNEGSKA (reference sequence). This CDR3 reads CSARGGVSNEQYF. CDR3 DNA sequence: TGCAGTGCTAGAGGTGGGGTCTCAAACGAGCAGTACTTC.

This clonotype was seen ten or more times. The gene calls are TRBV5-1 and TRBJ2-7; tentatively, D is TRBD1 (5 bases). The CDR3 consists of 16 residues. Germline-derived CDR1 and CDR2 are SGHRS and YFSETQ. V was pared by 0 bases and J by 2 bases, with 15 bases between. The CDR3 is CASSLAVAGPPYEQYF. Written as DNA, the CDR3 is TGCGCCAGCAGCTTGGCCGTTGCAGGGCCCCCCTACGAGCAGTACTTC.

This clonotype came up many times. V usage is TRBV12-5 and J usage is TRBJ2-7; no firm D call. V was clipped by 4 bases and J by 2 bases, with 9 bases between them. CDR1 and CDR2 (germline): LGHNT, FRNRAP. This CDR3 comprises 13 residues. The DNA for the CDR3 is TGTGCTAGTGGTTCCGGACGGACCTACGAGCAGTACTTC. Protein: CASGSGRTYEQYF. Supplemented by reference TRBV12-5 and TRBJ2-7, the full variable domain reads DARVTQTPRHKVTEMGQEVTMRCQPILGHNTVFWYRQTMMQGLELLAYFRNRAPLDDSGMPKDRFSAEMPDATLATLKIQPSEPRDSAVYFCASGSGRTYEQYFGPGTRLTVT.

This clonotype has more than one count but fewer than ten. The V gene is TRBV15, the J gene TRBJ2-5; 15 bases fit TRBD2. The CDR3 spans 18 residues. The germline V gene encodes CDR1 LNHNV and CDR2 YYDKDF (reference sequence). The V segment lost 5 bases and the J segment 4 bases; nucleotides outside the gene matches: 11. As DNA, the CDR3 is TGTGCCACCAGCCACGGGGGGACTAGCGGGAGGAGGGCAGAGACCCAGTACTTC. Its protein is CATSHGGTSGRRAETQYF.

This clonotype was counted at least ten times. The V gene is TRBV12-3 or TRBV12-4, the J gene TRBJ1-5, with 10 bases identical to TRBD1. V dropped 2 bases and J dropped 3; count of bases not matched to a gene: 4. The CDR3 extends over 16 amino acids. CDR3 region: CASSLSGQGVNQPQHF. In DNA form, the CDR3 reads TGTGCCAGCAGTTTATCTGGACAGGGGGTCAATCAGCCCCAGCATTTT.

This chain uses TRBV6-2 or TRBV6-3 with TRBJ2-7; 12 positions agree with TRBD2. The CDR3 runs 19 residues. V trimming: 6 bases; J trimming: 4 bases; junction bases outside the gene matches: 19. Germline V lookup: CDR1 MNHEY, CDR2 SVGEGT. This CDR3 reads CASSPYRDGGLAGSYEQYF. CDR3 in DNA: TGTGCCAGCAGCCCCTACCGGGACGGTGGACTAGCGGGATCTTACGAGCAGTACTTC.

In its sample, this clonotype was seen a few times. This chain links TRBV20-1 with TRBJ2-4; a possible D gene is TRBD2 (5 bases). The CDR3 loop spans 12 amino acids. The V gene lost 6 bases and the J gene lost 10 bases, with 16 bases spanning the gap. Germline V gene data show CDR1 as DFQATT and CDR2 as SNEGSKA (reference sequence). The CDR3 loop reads CSAMPGVGIQYF. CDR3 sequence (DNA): TGCAGTGCGATGCCCGGGGTTGGTATTCAGTACTTC.

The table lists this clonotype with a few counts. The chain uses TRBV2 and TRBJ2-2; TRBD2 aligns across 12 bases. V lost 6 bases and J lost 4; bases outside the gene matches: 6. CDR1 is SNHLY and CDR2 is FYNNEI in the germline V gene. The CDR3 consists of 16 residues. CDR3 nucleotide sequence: TGTGCCAGCAGAGGACTAGCGGGAATTTCCACCGGGGAGCTGTTTTTT. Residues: CASRGLAGISTGELFF.